Sequencing of this T cell receptor (beta chain) was carried out in a study of cytomegalovirus exposure and HLA in healthy donors. Regarding this clone: What it binds is not known.

General observations from the study: Across donors, sequencing depth was assumed by presence/absence analyses to be roughly uniform.

Amplification used 60 Vbeta primers and 13 Jbeta primers. Repertoires were generated with immunoSEQ multiplex PCR, while TCRdb's copy carries only in-frame clones and drops some. The table has some 45,000 clones, around half seen once. Germline lookup yields CDR1 SGHTS and CDR2 YDEGEE. The CDR3 runs 13 residues. With 3 bases removed from V and 1 base from J, the gap between germline ends came to 7 bases. V gene TRBV5-8 combines with J gene TRBJ1-1; D is unresolved. Sequencing was done on a sample of PBMCs. The sequence derives from a human donor in good health. CDR3 nucleotide sequence: TGTGCCAGCAGCTCAAACAGGAACACTGAAGCTTTCTTT. Translation gives CASSSNRNTEAFF.